Sequencing of this T cell receptor (beta chain) was carried out in a study of T-cell memory formation after mild COVID-19. On the study more broadly: The two donors had largely donor-specific TCR clusters. Overall study findings and caveats: For contracting clones, CD4+ ones sat mainly in CM and EM, CD8+ in EMRA. Later expanders leaned toward CD4+, whereas clones contracting from day 15 to 85 were balanced CD4/CD8.

Constant-segment primers were used for 5'RACE, and the resulting TCR alpha and TCR beta cDNA libraries carried sample barcodes and UMIs. TCRdb used MiXCR to reprocess the 5' RACE reads, holding one entry per CDR3 protein. The table shows hundreds of thousands of distinct CDR3 sequences, with 15% occurring only once. With respect to this clonotype: The antigen remains unidentified.

What was sequenced was PBMCs or a T cell subset sorted from them (not recorded which). The TCR was taken from a young man who had mild COVID-19 (a few samples of this study predate the infection). Cell type and time point are not known.

The CDR3 is CASSLARTNTDTQYF. For the CDR3, the DNA is TGTGCCAGCAGCTTAGCCCGGACTAACACAGATACGCAGTATTTT. V usage is TRBV7-8 and J usage is TRBJ2-3, with D perhaps TRBD2 (6 bases). V dropped 0 bases and J dropped 2 bases, with 9 bases sitting between them. This CDR3 region has 15 residues. The germline V gene has CDR1 SGHVS and CDR2 FQNEAQ.